The 28 T cell receptor beta chains below were found in one sample sequenced in a study of T cell responses to AZD1222 COVID-19 vaccine. Measured with immunoSEQ multiplex PCR; TCRdb has only the in-frame clones, and not every one. The sample includes more than 80,000 clones, 70% to 90% seen only once; the top ten take about an eighth. Sample: peripheral blood, taken 28 days after the second AZD1222 dose. Source of these receptors: an adult who received the AZD1222 COVID-19 vaccine.

V is TRBV5-1 and J is TRBJ1-6; the D is unclear. This CDR3 region has 15 residues. CDR1 is SGHRS and CDR2 is YFSETQ in the germline V gene. Trimming pared 2 bases from V and 0 bases from J, leaving 6 bases between. CDR3 sequence (DNA): TGCGCCAGCAGCTTAGCGAGCTCCTATAATTCACCCCTCCACTTT. Translated: CASSLASSYNSPLHF.

This clone was seen a few times. V is TRBV5-6 and J is TRBJ2-1; TRBD2 matches at 7 bases. The CDR3 has 16 residues. Trimming cost V 0 bases and J 4 bases; bases outside gene matches: 7. The germline CDR1 and CDR2 sequences are SGHDT and YYEEEE. The CDR3 DNA reads TGTGCCAGCAGCTTGGGGTTGGCGGGAGAGTACAATGAGCAGTTCTTC. Translated: CASSLGLAGEYNEQFF. Full variable domain (missing parts from reference TRBV5-6 and TRBJ2-1): DAGVTQSPTHLIKTRGQQVTLRCSPKSGHDTVSWYQQALGQGPQFIFQYYEEEERQRGNFPDRFSGHQFPNYSSELNVNALLLGDSALYLCASSLGLAGEYNEQFFGPGTRLTVL.

The rearrangement joins TRBV5-1 to TRBJ1-5; 9 nucleotides match TRBD1. Trimming at V came to 4 bases and at J to 5 bases, leaving 13 bases not matched to a gene. Germline V CDR1 and CDR2: SGHRS, YFSETQ. The CDR3 covers 17 residues. The CDR3 DNA reads TGCGCCAGCAGCCCCATGTCCGGGACAGGGCTTGATCAGCCCCAGCATTTT. Its translation: CASSPMSGTGLDQPQHF.

This clone was detected a few times. The V and J genes are TRBV12-3 or TRBV12-4 and TRBJ1-2; 7 nucleotides match TRBD1. The CDR3 is 13 residues long. With V trimmed by 7 bases and J by 3 bases, 5 bases remained unmatched. The CDR3 nucleotides are TGTGCCAGCAAGATCGACAGGGACTATGGCTACACCTTC. Encoded protein: CASKIDRDYGYTF.

The DNA for the CDR3 is TGTGCCAGCAGCTTAGACGCGACTGGCTACAATGAGCAGTTCTTC. Encoded protein: CASSLDATGYNEQFF. The chain couples TRBV11-3 to TRBJ2-1; D ambiguous. Germline CDR1 SGHNT, CDR2 YENEEA. This CDR3 region has 15 residues. The ends were cut back, 0 bases at V and 3 bases at J, with 9 bases in the middle.

This rearrangement joins TRBV7-8 to TRBJ1-4; 8 bases are a match to TRBD1. Germline CDR1 and CDR2: SGHVS and FQNEAQ. V lost 5 bases, J lost 5 bases, and 7 bases stayed unmatched. The CDR3 is made up of 15 amino acids. CDR3 nucleotide sequence: TGTGCCAGCAGCCCCCGGACAGGGCGGAATGAAAAACTGTTTTTT. Translated, it gives CASSPRTGRNEKLFF. The entire variable domain, with the rest obtained from reference TRBV7-8 and TRBJ1-4, is as follows: GAGVSQSPRYKVAKRGQDVALRCDPISGHVSLFWYQQALGQGPEFLTYFQNEAQLDKSGLPSDRFFAERPEGSVSTLKIQRTQQEDSAVYLCASSPRTGRNEKLFFGSGTQLSVL.

The chain has TRBV6-4 and TRBJ1-2; TRBD1 is a possible D gene (5 bases). Per germline, CDR1 MRHNA and CDR2 SNTAGT. CDR3 size: 14 residues. The germline V and J ends were trimmed by 5 bases and 3 bases, with 13 bases remaining between them. The CDR3 protein is CASSLQPGDYGYTF. DNA of the CDR3: TGTGCCAGCAGTCTACAGCCGGGGGACTATGGCTACACCTTC.

The rearrangement joins TRBV7-3 to TRBJ2-3, with D possibly being TRBD1 (5 bases). Per the germline V gene, CDR1 is SGHTA and CDR2 is FQGTGA. V gave up 5 bases and J gave up 5 bases, with 14 bases separating them. The CDR3 has 14 amino acids. The CDR3 DNA is TGTGCCAGCAGCCCTGCCGGTCAGGGAGATACGCAGTATTTT. This encodes CASSPAGQGDTQYF.

This sequence joins TRBV28 and TRBJ1-2, with D possibly matching TRBD1 (6 bases). CDR1 MDHEN and CDR2 SYDVKM come from the germline V gene. The CDR3 runs 15 residues. V dropped 3 bases and J dropped 3 bases, with 14 bases sitting between them. CDR3 protein: CASSFSGDTYYGYTF. CDR3 nucleotides: TGTGCCAGCAGTTTTAGTGGGGACACTTACTATGGCTACACCTTC.

This chain connects TRBV10-3 to TRBJ1-2; tentatively, D is TRBD1 (5 bases). Per germline, CDR1 ENHRY and CDR2 SYGVKD. The CDR3 contains 14 residues. V shed 3 bases and J shed 4 bases, with 12 bases lying between them. CDR3 sequence: CAISEPTASYGYTF. The CDR3 nucleotides read TGTGCCATCAGTGAACCGACAGCCTCCTATGGCTACACCTTC.

The chain recombines TRBV11-2 with TRBJ2-3; no definite D call. Trimming shortened V by 10 bases and J by 6 bases, and 23 bases separated the two germline ends. CDR3 length: 15 amino acids. Germline loops: CDR1 SGHAT, CDR2 FQNNGV. CDR3 nucleotide sequence: TGTGCCATCCGCAGCCTAGTTAACGGTCTGGATACGCAGTATTTT. The encoded protein is CAIRSLVNGLDTQYF.

The chain employs TRBV28 and TRBJ1-5, with a tentative D call TRBD1 (5 bases). The CDR3 loop spans 13 amino acids. Trimming took off 11 bases at V and 1 base at J, with 12 bases between the two ends. Looked up from germline, CDR1 is MDHEN and CDR2 is SYDVKM. The CDR3 nucleotides are TGTGCCGTAAGGCAGGGCAGCAATCAGCCCCAGCATTTT. Amino acids: CAVRQGSNQPQHF.

V gene TRBV28 combines with J gene TRBJ2-7, with a possible D match to TRBD2 (6 bases). There are 13 residues in the CDR3. Germline CDR1 MDHEN, CDR2 SYDVKM. V dropped 4 bases and J dropped 0 bases, with 7 bases sitting between them. CDR3 amino acids: CASSSGDSYEQYF. The DNA for the CDR3 is TGTGCCAGCAGTTCGGGGGACTCCTACGAGCAGTACTTC.

This clone was seen only a few times. The chain has TRBV9 and TRBJ2-2; D not resolved. Trimming cost V 4 bases and J 0 bases, with 13 bases left between them. Germline values: CDR1 SGDLS, CDR2 YYNGEE. The CDR3 spans 16 residues. CDR3 region: CASSPLTDANTGELFF. DNA of the CDR3: TGTGCCAGCAGCCCCTTAACGGACGCGAACACCGGGGAGCTGTTTTTT.

The gene calls are TRBV28 and TRBJ2-7; D uncertain. The ends were cut back, 3 bases at V and 7 bases at J, with 7 bases in the middle. The length of the CDR3 is 11 residues. Germline V lookup: CDR1 MDHEN, CDR2 SYDVKM. The CDR3 nucleotides read TGTGCCAGCAGTTTTTTGGGGGAGCAGTACTTC. Translation: CASSFLGEQYF.

This clone was seen just once. The chain's CDR3 is CAIREAVANEKLFF. CDR3 nucleotide sequence: TGTGCCATCAGGGAGGCTGTAGCTAATGAAAAACTGTTTTTT. The chain combines TRBV6-6 with TRBJ1-4, with D maybe TRBD1 (5 bases). V lost 10 bases to trimming and J lost 3 bases, with 15 bases between them. Germline V gene sequence: CDR1 MNHNY, CDR2 SVGAGI (reference sequence). CDR3 length: 14 amino acids.

The rearrangement links TRBV6-1 to TRBJ1-1; 11 bases are a match to TRBD1. This CDR3 comprises 14 residues. V was pared by 1 base and J by 11 bases, with 6 bases of the junction left unmatched. Germline V gives CDR1 MNHNS, CDR2 SASEGT. CDR3 amino acids: CASSEGGQGAEAFF. DNA of the CDR3: TGTGCCAGCAGTGAAGGAGGACAGGGGGCCGAGGCTTTCTTT.

This clone was recorded a few times. The CDR3 loop reads CASSSDWGQFNTEAFF. The CDR3 DNA reads TGTGCCAGCTCCTCTGACTGGGGACAGTTTAACACTGAAGCTTTCTTT. V is TRBV18 and J is TRBJ1-1; 7 bases fit TRBD1. V shed 6 bases and J 2 bases; nucleotides not matched to a gene: 12. The V gene's germline CDR1 is KGHSH and CDR2 LQKENI. This CDR3 is 16 amino acids long.

This chain uses TRBV11-3 with TRBJ2-3, with D unclear. The germline V gene has CDR1 SGHNT and CDR2 YENEEA. This CDR3 region has 14 residues. With 1 base removed from V and 6 bases from J, the gap between germline ends came to 11 bases. CDR3 residues: CASSLGIAADTQYF. The CDR3 DNA sequence: TGTGCCAGCAGCTTAGGGATCGCCGCCGATACGCAGTATTTT. Together with reference TRBV11-3 and TRBJ2-3, the CDR3 gives the full variable domain: EAGVVQSPRYKIIEKKQPVAFWCNPISGHNTLYWYLQNLGQGPELLIRYENEEAVDDSQLPKDRFSAERLKGVDSTLKIQPAELGDSAVYLCASSLGIAADTQYFGPGTRLTVL.

This clone appeared a single time. The CDR3 nucleotides read TGCGCCAGCAGTTCAGGGTTTGGCTACACCTTC. As protein: CASSSGFGYTF. The V gene is TRBV5-1, the J gene TRBJ1-2, with TRBD1 as a possible D gene (5 bases). Trimming stripped 5 bases from V and 7 bases from J, with 9 bases between. Germline lookup yields CDR1 SGHRS and CDR2 YFSETQ. The CDR3 has 11 residues.

The chain couples TRBV19 to TRBJ1-1, with TRBD1 matching over 7 bases. V shed 8 bases, J shed 4 bases, and the junction held 13 bases outside the gene matches. The CDR3 has 15 residues. Germline CDR1 and CDR2: LNHDA and SQIVND (reference sequence). The DNA of the CDR3 is TGTGCCAGTGCCCGGGACAGAGTAGGGGCCACTGAAGCTTTCTTT. It translates to CASARDRVGATEAFF. The full variable domain, in which reference TRBV19 and TRBJ1-1 provide the parts outside the CDR3, is DGGITQSPKYLFRKEGQNVTLSCEQNLNHDAMYWYRQDPGQGLRLIYYSQIVNDFQKGDIAEGYSVSREKKESFPLTVTSAQKNPTAFYLCASARDRVGATEAFFGQGTRLTVV.

The chain uses TRBV7-2 and TRBJ2-2; 7 bases are shared with TRBD1. The V and J ends lost 7 bases and 6 bases, in that order; junction bases with no gene match: 8. The length of the CDR3 is 14 residues. CDR1 SGHTA and CDR2 FQGNSA come from the germline V gene. CDR3 bases: TGTGCCAGCAACTCCGACAGGGTGGCCGGGGAGCTGTTTTTT. Encoded protein: CASNSDRVAGELFF.

The genes are TRBV6-5 and TRBJ1-1, with D tentatively TRBD1 (5 bases). The V end lost 7 bases, the J end lost 4 bases, and 13 bases lay between the germline ends. The CDR3 runs to 13 residues. The germline CDR1 and CDR2 sequences are MNHEY and SVGAGI. Written as DNA, the CDR3 is TGTGCCAGCAATCAGGGAATTAGCACTGAAGCTTTCTTT. Protein sequence: CASNQGISTEAFF.

The rearrangement uses TRBV28 and TRBJ2-3, with D unresolved. The ends were cut back, 7 bases at V and 3 bases at J, with 14 bases in the middle. CDR1 and CDR2 (germline): MDHEN, SYDVKM. The CDR3 has 14 residues. CDR3 residues: CASTSPPSTDTQYF. CDR3 nucleotides: TGTGCCAGCACCTCACCTCCCTCAACAGATACGCAGTATTTT.

By share, this clone counts as medium-sized. The chain carries TRBV28 and TRBJ1-5, with 8 bases that match TRBD1. The CDR3 is made up of 15 amino acids. CDR1 is MDHEN, CDR2 SYDVKM, per germline. Trimming at V came to 6 bases and at J to 1 base, leaving 5 bases not matched to a gene. In DNA, the CDR3 is TGTGCCAGCAGGCAGACAGGGGTGAGCAATCAGCCCCAGCATTTT. Translated: CASRQTGVSNQPQHF.

J is TRBJ1-3 and V is TRBV6-5; D uncertain. Trimming left V 7 bases short and J 0 bases short, with 7 bases between. Germline V gene lookup returns CDR1 MNHEY and CDR2 SVGAGI. The CDR3 length is 13 residues. The CDR3 region is CASKRSSGNTIYF. The DNA for the CDR3 is TGTGCCAGCAAAAGATCCTCTGGAAACACCATATATTTT.

The chain couples TRBV19 to TRBJ1-4; TRBD1 might be the D (6 bases). V lost 3 bases to trimming and J lost 8 bases, with 10 bases between them. The CDR3 spans 13 residues. CDR1 and CDR2 from the germline V gene are LNHDA and SQIVND (reference sequence). The CDR3 bases are TGTGCCAGTAGTATTCAGGGGCGCGAAAAACTGTTTTTT. Its translation: CASSIQGREKLFF.

The genes are TRBV6-1 and TRBJ1-2; 12 bases match TRBD1. CDR3 length equals 15 residues. Germline CDR1 MNHNS, CDR2 SASEGT. V lost 2 bases to trimming and J lost 8 bases; unmatched junction nucleotides: 6. The CDR3 loop is CASSEPGTGGKGYTF. CDR3 nucleotide sequence: TGTGCCAGCAGTGAACCAGGGACAGGGGGCAAAGGCTACACCTTC.